Below, 30 T cell receptor beta chains from the same sample are listed, as sequenced in a study of OX40 agonist ivuxolimab in advanced cancers. TCRdb's copy holds only in-frame clones and misses some; the assay was immunoSEQ multiplex PCR. The profile shows about 96,000 clones, 84% of them singletons. The sequenced sample was CD4+ or CD8+ T cells sorted from blood, obtained in a trial of the OX40 agonist ivuxolimab. These receptors were taken from an adult with an advanced solid tumor such as melanoma, head and neck, liver or kidney cancer.

The chain combines TRBV11-3 with TRBJ2-5; 10 positions agree with TRBD1. The CDR3 covers 16 residues. V lost 5 bases to trimming and J lost 2 bases; unmatched junction nucleotides: 8. Germline values: CDR1 SGHNT, CDR2 YENEEA. CDR3: CASSPTGTGDQETQYF. CDR3 bases: TGTGCCAGCAGCCCGACCGGGACAGGGGATCAAGAGACCCAGTACTTC.

The chain uses TRBV6-1 and TRBJ2-7; D perhaps matches TRBD2 (6 bases). Trimming removed 5 bases from V and 3 bases from J, with 14 bases in between. The CDR3 spans 14 residues. From germline, CDR1 is MNHNS and CDR2 SASEGT. This CDR3 is CASSHLADLYEQYF. The CDR3 nucleotides read TGTGCCAGCAGTCATTTAGCGGACCTCTACGAGCAGTACTTC.

This chain's CDR3 is CASSLLGTSGVSEQFF. In nucleotides, the CDR3 is TGTGCCAGCAGCCTTCTCGGGACTAGCGGGGTGAGTGAGCAGTTCTTC. V usage is TRBV9 and J usage is TRBJ2-1; 13 bases fit TRBD2. The germline V gene has CDR1 SGDLS and CDR2 YYNGEE. CDR3 length: 16 amino acids. V lost 4 bases to trimming and J lost 9 bases; unmatched junction nucleotides: 10.

The chain recombines TRBV6-6 with TRBJ2-1; TRBD1 matches 7 bases. V lost 11 bases to trimming and J lost 3 bases; unmatched junction nucleotides: 4. CDR1 and CDR2 (germline): MNHNY, SVGAGI (reference sequence). This CDR3 comprises 12 residues. The chain's CDR3 is CAVGTVYNEQFF. For the CDR3, the DNA is TGTGCCGTGGGGACAGTCTACAATGAGCAGTTCTTC.

The chain carries TRBV4-2 and TRBJ1-1; 7 bases are shared with TRBD1. The CDR3 extends over 17 amino acids. Germline CDR1 LGHNA, CDR2 YNFKEQ. J gave up 0 bases and V 0 bases, and 7 bases lay outside the gene matches. The CDR3 nucleotides are TGTGCCAGCAGCCAAGATGGGACAGCCGTACTGAACACTGAAGCTTTCTTT. Its protein product is CASSQDGTAVLNTEAFF.

The genes are TRBV7-2 and TRBJ2-5, with TRBD2 matching over 12 bases. The DNA matches TRBJ2-7 better at its end, which makes the J call doubtful. The germline CDR1 and CDR2 sequences are SGHTA and FQGNSA. This CDR3 has 17 amino acids. CDR3 amino acids: CASSQGTSGWGIHEQYF. CDR3 coding DNA: TGTGCCAGCAGCCAAGGGACTAGCGGGTGGGGTATCCACGAGCAGTACTTC.

The chain joins TRBV7-9 to TRBJ1-5; 7 bases agree with TRBD1. Germline CDR1 and CDR2: SEHNR and FQNEAQ (reference sequence). The CDR3 runs 13 residues. V shed 5 bases, J shed 10 bases, and the junction held 8 bases outside the gene matches. The chain's CDR3 is CASSPGQLQPQHF. The CDR3 DNA reads TGTGCCAGCAGCCCGGGACAGCTCCAACCCCAGCATTTT.

The chain is built from TRBV5-6 and TRBJ1-5; no reliable D call. The V gene's germline CDR1 is SGHDT and CDR2 YYEEEE. Trimming stripped 6 bases from V and 1 base from J, with 17 bases between. This CDR3 is 16 amino acids long. Written as DNA, the CDR3 is TGTGCCAGCACCAAGCTTGGTCACTGGAGCAATCAGCCCCAGCATTTT. Translated: CASTKLGHWSNQPQHF.

The chain has TRBV4-3 and TRBJ1-4; TRBD1 might be the D (6 bases). V was trimmed by 0 bases and J by 9 bases, leaving 14 bases between them. From germline, CDR1 is LGHNA and CDR2 YSLEER. CDR3 size: 15 residues. The CDR3 DNA reads as TGCGCCAGCAGCCAAGACAGAGACAGGAACCAAAAACTGTTTTTT. Residues: CASSQDRDRNQKLFF.

The chain uses TRBV30 and TRBJ2-1; 7 bases agree with TRBD2. CDR1 and CDR2 (germline): GTSNPN, SVGIG (reference sequence). V lost 2 bases and J lost 10; bases outside the gene matches: 11. The length of the CDR3 is 14 residues. CDR3 sequence: CAWSIALAGGEQFF. The CDR3 DNA reads as TGTGCCTGGAGTATTGCGCTAGCCGGGGGGGAGCAGTTCTTC. Filled out from reference TRBV30 and TRBJ2-1, the complete variable domain reads SQTIHQWPATLVQPVGSPLSLECTVEGTSNPNLYWYRQAAGRGLQLLFYSVGIGQISSEVPQNLSASRPQDRQFILSSKKLLLSDSGFYLCAWSIALAGGEQFFGPGTRLTVL.

This chain uses TRBV5-1 with TRBJ1-1; a possible D gene is TRBD1 (6 bases). Looked up from germline, CDR1 is SGHRS and CDR2 is YFSETQ. V lost 0 bases and J 4 bases, leaving 10 bases between the germline ends. The CDR3 has 14 residues. DNA of the CDR3: TGCGCCAGCAGCTTGGCCAGGGGAGGCACTGAAGCTTTCTTT. This codes for CASSLARGGTEAFF.

CDR3 DNA sequence: TGTGCCAGCAGTTACAATCGGGAGACCCAGTACTTC. Its translation: CASSYNRETQYF. This chain joins TRBV6-6 and TRBJ2-5; D is undetermined. CDR3 length: 12 amino acids. Trimming cost V 2 bases and J 5 bases, with 6 bases left between them. Looked up from germline, CDR1 is MNHNY and CDR2 is SVGAGI (reference sequence).

The chain employs TRBV10-3 and TRBJ1-2; no firm D call. Trimming removed 3 bases from V and 1 base from J, with 9 bases in between. Germline V CDR1 and CDR2: ENHRY, SYGVKD. The CDR3 totals 14 residues. The CDR3 sequence: CAISDLRDNYGYTF. CDR3 nucleotides: TGTGCCATCAGTGATTTGAGGGATAACTATGGCTACACCTTC.

This sequence joins TRBV7-9 and TRBJ1-6; D not resolved. The V gene lost 3 bases and the J gene lost 8 bases, with 11 bases spanning the gap. CDR1 is SEHNR and CDR2 is FQNEAQ in the germline V gene (reference sequence). The CDR3 is 14 amino acids. CDR3 loop: CASSFLRDDSPLHF. CDR3 DNA sequence: TGTGCCAGCAGCTTTCTGAGGGATGATTCACCCCTCCACTTT. The full variable domain, with the rest looked up from reference TRBV7-9 and TRBJ1-6, is DTGVSQNPRHKITKRGQNVTFRCDPISEHNRLYWYRQTLGQGPEFLTYFQNEAQLEKSRLLSDRFSAERPKGSFSTLEIQRTEQGDSAMYLCASSFLRDDSPLHFGNGTRLTVT.

This rearrangement joins TRBV5-4 to TRBJ2-7, with D perhaps matching TRBD1 or TRBD2 (5 bases each). Trimming took 3 bases from V and 2 from J, leaving 12 bases between them. There are 14 residues in the CDR3. CDR1 and CDR2 from the germline V gene are SGHNT and YYREEE (reference sequence). The CDR3 DNA reads TGTGCCAGCAGCTCGAGGGACGCCACCTACGAGCAGTACTTC. It encodes CASSSRDATYEQYF.

The chain links TRBV2 to TRBJ2-3; 13 nucleotides match TRBD2. This CDR3 spans 15 amino acids. The germline V gene has CDR1 SNHLY and CDR2 FYNNEI. V lost 6 bases and J lost 3; bases outside the gene matches: 3. Here the CDR3 reads CASRGLAGKTDTQYF. Written as DNA, the CDR3 is TGTGCCAGCAGGGGACTAGCGGGGAAGACAGATACGCAGTATTTT.

This chain connects TRBV28 to TRBJ2-7; D call uncertain. Germline V CDR1 and CDR2: MDHEN, SYDVKM. Trimming removed 3 bases from V and 2 bases from J, with 8 bases in between. The CDR3 spans 13 residues. CDR3 sequence: CASSLTPTYEQYF. DNA of the CDR3: TGTGCCAGCAGTTTGACTCCGACCTACGAGCAGTACTTC.

V and J are TRBV7-6 and TRBJ1-1; D remains ambiguous. The ends were cut back, 1 base at V and 4 bases at J, with 7 bases in the middle. Germline V gene sequence: CDR1 SGHVS, CDR2 FNYEAQ. The CDR3 spans 13 residues. The CDR3 loop is CASSLGLFTEAFF. The CDR3 DNA follows: TGTGCCAGCAGCTTAGGCCTTTTCACTGAAGCTTTCTTT.

The chain couples TRBV27 to TRBJ2-7; a possible D gene is TRBD2 (5 bases). V gave up 6 bases and J gave up 3 bases, with 18 bases separating them. This CDR3 is built from 15 residues. Germline assignment: CDR1 MNHEY and CDR2 SMNVEV (reference sequence). CDR3 bases: TGTGCCAGCAGCCTATCTCGGGGAGCAGGCTACGAGCAGTACTTC. It is translated as CASSLSRGAGYEQYF.

The DNA for the CDR3 is TGTGCCAGCAGATTACCCGACAGGGAGGGCAACGAGCAGTACTTC. This codes for CASRLPDREGNEQYF. V is TRBV6-1 and J is TRBJ2-7; D may correspond to TRBD1 or TRBD2 (7 bases each). V lost 6 bases to trimming and J lost 5 bases, with 20 bases between them. Germline CDR1 is MNHNS and CDR2 is SASEGT. The CDR3 has 15 residues.

The chain couples TRBV9 to TRBJ1-1, with D hard to call. CDR1 SGDLS and CDR2 YYNGEE come from the germline V gene. The CDR3 is 14 residues long. The V end was cut by 0 bases, the J end by 8 bases, with 14 bases between. CDR3 DNA: TGTGCCAGCAGCGTAGACCCAGATAACTCCGAAGCTTTCTTT. As protein: CASSVDPDNSEAFF.

The gene calls are TRBV6-1 and TRBJ2-3; TRBD1 aligns across 7 bases. The CDR3 consists of 14 residues. Looked up from germline, CDR1 is MNHNS and CDR2 is SASEGT. V gave up 7 bases and J gave up 4 bases; unmatched junction bases: 8. The CDR3 DNA reads as TGTGCCAGCACACTAAGACAGGGCTCAGATACGCAGTATTTT. It yields the protein CASTLRQGSDTQYF.

In this sample, this clone turned up a few times. In DNA form, the CDR3 reads TGCGCCAGCAACACAGGGGGCAGTGAAGATACGCAGTATTTT. Encoded protein: CASNTGGSEDTQYF. The rearrangement joins TRBV10-2 to TRBJ2-3; 9 bases agree with TRBD1. The trim removed 7 bases at V and 5 bases at J, leaving 7 bases unmatched. CDR3 length equals 14 residues. Germline lookup yields CDR1 WSHSY and CDR2 SAAADI.

The chain has TRBV4-3 and TRBJ1-1, with D perhaps matching TRBD1 (5 bases). V was pared by 1 base and J by 6 bases, with 12 bases between. The CDR3 length is 14 residues. Germline V lookup: CDR1 LGHNA, CDR2 YSLEER. The CDR3 DNA follows: TGCGCCAGCAGCCAAGCCCTGGGGGGAGCTGAAGCTTTCTTT. It encodes CASSQALGGAEAFF.

This chain uses TRBV29-1 with TRBJ2-5; no clear D gene. Near its end, the DNA agrees better with TRBJ2-7, so the J call may be wrong. Per germline, CDR1 SQVTM and CDR2 ANQGSEA. This CDR3 is built from 14 residues. The CDR3 here is CSVEKGGISYEQYF. The CDR3 region has the DNA TGCAGCGTTGAAAAGGGCGGTATCTCCTACGAGCAGTACTTC.

This clone was recorded a few times. V and J are TRBV5-1 and TRBJ1-2; perhaps TRBD1 as D (6 bases). This CDR3 region has 14 residues. Germline V gene sequence: CDR1 SGHRS, CDR2 YFSETQ. The V end was cut by 0 bases, the J end by 3 bases, with 9 bases between. CDR3 in amino acids: CASSLGQAHYGYTF. The CDR3 DNA follows: TGCGCCAGCAGCTTGGGACAGGCCCACTATGGCTACACCTTC.

The CDR3 here is CSVGLAGGPNEQFF. The CDR3 DNA sequence: TGCAGCGTCGGACTAGCGGGAGGGCCCAATGAGCAGTTCTTC. This chain joins TRBV29-1 and TRBJ2-1, with 15 bases identical to TRBD2. After removal of 6 bases from V and 6 bases from J, the junction contained 3 bases not matched to a gene. CDR1 and CDR2 from the germline V gene are SQVTM and ANQGSEA. There are 14 residues in the CDR3.

This CDR3 reads CATSRDGALGAVTYGYTF. For the CDR3, the DNA is TGTGCCACCAGCAGAGATGGGGCCCTGGGTGCAGTGACCTATGGCTACACCTTC. The chain employs TRBV15 and TRBJ1-2; TRBD1 is a possible D gene (5 bases). Germline CDR1 reads LNHNV; CDR2 reads YYDKDF (reference sequence). The CDR3 spans 18 residues. With 0 bases removed from V and 4 bases from J, the gap between germline ends came to 21 bases.

This chain joins TRBV9 and TRBJ2-1; 8 bases map to TRBD2. Losses at the gene ends were 2 bases for V and 8 bases for J; bases not matched to a gene: 9. The germline V gene has CDR1 SGDLS and CDR2 YYNGEE. The CDR3 is 15 amino acids. The DNA for the CDR3 is TGTGCCAGCAGCGTCCGGGGGACTAGGTGGGATGAGCAGTTCTTC. This encodes CASSVRGTRWDEQFF.

This chain connects TRBV6-1 to TRBJ2-2; 7 nucleotides line up with TRBD1. Germline V gene data show CDR1 as MNHNS and CDR2 as SASEGT. Trimming cost V 8 bases and J 5 bases; bases outside gene matches: 2. The CDR3 has 12 amino acids. The CDR3 DNA follows: TGTGCCAGCGACAGGGTAACCGGGGAGCTGTTTTTT. Its protein is CASDRVTGELFF.